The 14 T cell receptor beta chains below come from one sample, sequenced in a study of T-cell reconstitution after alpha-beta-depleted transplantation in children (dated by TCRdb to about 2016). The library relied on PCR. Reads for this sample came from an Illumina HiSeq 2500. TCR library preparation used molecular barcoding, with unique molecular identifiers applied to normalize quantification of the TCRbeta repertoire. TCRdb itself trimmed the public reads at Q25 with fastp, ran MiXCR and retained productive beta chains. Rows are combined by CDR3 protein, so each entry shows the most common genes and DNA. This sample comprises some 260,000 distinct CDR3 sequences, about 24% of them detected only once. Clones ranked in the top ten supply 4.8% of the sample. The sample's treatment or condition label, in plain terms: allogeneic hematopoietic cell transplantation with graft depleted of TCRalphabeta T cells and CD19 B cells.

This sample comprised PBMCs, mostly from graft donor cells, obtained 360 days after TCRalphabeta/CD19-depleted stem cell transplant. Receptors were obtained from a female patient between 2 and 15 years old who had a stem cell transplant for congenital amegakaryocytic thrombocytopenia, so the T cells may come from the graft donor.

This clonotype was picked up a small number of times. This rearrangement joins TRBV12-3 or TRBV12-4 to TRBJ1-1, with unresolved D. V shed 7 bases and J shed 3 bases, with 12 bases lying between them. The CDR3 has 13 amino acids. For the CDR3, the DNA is TGTGCCAGCACTCTCTTTCGGGACACTGAAGCTTTCTTT. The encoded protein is CASTLFRDTEAFF.

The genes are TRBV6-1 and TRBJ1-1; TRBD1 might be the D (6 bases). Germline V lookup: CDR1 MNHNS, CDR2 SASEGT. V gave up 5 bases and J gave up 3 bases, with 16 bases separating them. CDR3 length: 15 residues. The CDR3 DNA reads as TGTGCCAGCAGTACCGGGGGGCGACAATACACTGAAGCTTTCTTT. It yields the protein CASSTGGRQYTEAFF.

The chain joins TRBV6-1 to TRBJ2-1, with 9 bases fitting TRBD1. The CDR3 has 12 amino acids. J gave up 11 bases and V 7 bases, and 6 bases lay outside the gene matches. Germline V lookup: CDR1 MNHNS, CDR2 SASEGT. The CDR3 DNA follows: TGTGCCAGCACTGAGGGGACAGGGAAGCAGTTCTTC. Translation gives CASTEGTGKQFF.

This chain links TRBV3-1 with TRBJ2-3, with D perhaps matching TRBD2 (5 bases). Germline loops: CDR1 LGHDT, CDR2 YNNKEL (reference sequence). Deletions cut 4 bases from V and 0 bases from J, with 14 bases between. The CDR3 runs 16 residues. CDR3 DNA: TGTGCCAGCAGCCGTATGTTGGGAGTAAGCACAGATACGCAGTATTTT. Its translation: CASSRMLGVSTDTQYF.

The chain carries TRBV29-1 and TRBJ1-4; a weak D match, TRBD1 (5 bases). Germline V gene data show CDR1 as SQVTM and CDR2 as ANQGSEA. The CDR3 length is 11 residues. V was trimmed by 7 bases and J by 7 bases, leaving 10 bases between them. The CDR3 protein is CSAGTVEKLFF. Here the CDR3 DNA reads TGCAGCGCCGGGACCGTTGAAAAACTGTTTTTT.

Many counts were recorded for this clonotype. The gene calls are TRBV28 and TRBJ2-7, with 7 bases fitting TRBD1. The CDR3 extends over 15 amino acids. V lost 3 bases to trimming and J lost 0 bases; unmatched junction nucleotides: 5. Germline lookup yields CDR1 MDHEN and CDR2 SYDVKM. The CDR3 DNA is TGTGCCAGCAGTTTTGGGACAGCATCCTCCTACGAGCAGTACTTC. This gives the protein CASSFGTASSYEQYF.

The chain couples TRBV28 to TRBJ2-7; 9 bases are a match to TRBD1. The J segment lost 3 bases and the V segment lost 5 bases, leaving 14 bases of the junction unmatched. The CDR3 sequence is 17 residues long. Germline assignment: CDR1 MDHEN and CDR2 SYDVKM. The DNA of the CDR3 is TGTGCCAGCAGTCCCCTCGGTGTGGACAGGGGTATCTACGAGCAGTACTTC. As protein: CASSPLGVDRGIYEQYF.

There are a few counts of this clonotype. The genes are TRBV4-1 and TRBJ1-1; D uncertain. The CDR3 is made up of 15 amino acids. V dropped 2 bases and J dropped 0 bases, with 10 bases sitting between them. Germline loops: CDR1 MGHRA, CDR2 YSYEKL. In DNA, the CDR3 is TGCGCCAGCAGCCAAACAAGAACTATGAACACTGAAGCTTTCTTT. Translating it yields CASSQTRTMNTEAFF.

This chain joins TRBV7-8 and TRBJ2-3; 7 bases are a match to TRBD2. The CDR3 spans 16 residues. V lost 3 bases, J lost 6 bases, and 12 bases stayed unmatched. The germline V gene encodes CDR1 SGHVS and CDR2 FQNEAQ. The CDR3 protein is CASSFWTSMTQDTQYF. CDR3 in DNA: TGTGCCAGCAGCTTTTGGACTAGTATGACTCAGGATACGCAGTATTTT.

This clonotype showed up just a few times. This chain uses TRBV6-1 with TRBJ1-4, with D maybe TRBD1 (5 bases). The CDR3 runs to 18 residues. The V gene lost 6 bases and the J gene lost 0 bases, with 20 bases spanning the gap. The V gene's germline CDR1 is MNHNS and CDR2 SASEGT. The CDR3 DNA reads TGTGCCAGCAGCCCTATCGGGACGGCTGACCCAACTAATGAAAAACTGTTTTTT. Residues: CASSPIGTADPTNEKLFF.

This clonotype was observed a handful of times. Written as DNA, the CDR3 is TGTGCCAGCAGGGGGGAAGGGGTGCGTCCTGAAGCTTTCTTT. Amino acid sequence: CASRGEGVRPEAFF. The V and J genes are TRBV2 and TRBJ1-1; weak D call: TRBD1 (5 bases). The CDR3 has 14 residues. V lost 6 bases to trimming and J lost 6 bases, with 17 bases between them. CDR1 is SNHLY, CDR2 FYNNEI, per germline.

The CDR3: CASSPGTTSYAEQFF. Written as DNA, the CDR3 is TGTGCCAGCAGTCCGGGGACGACTAGTTATGCTGAGCAGTTCTTC. The rearrangement links TRBV12-3 or TRBV12-4 to TRBJ2-1, with TRBD2 as a possible D gene (6 bases). The CDR3 is 15 amino acids. Trimming took 5 bases from V and 9 from J, leaving 20 bases between them.

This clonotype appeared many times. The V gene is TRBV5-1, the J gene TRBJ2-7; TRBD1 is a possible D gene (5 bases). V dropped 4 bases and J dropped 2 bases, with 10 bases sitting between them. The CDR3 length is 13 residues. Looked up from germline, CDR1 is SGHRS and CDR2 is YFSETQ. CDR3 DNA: TGCGCCAGCAGCCCCGACAGTGCCTACGAGCAGTACTTC. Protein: CASSPDSAYEQYF.

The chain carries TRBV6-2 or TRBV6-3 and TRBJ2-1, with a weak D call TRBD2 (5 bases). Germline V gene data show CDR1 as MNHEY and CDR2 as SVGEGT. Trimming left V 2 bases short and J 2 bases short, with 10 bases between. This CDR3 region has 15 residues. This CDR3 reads CASSYGLAPYNEQFF. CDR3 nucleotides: TGTGCCAGCAGTTACGGGCTAGCCCCCTACAATGAGCAGTTCTTC.